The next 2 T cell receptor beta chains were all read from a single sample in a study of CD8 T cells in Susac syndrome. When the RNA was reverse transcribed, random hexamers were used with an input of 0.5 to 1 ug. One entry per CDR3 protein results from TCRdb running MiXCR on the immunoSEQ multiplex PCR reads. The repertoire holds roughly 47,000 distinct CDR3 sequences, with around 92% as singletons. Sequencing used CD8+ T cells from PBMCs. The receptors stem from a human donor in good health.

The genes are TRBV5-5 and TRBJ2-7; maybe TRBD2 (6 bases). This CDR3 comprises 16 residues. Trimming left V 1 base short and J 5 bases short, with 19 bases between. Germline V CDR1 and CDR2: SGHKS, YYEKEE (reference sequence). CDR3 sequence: CASSLSSREAQHEQYF. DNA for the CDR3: TGTGCCAGCAGCTTGTCTTCGAGGGAGGCCCAACACGAGCAGTACTTC.

CDR3: CASSSSGLAITGELFF. The CDR3, as DNA: TGTGCCAGCAGCTCTTCCGGACTAGCTATCACCGGGGAGCTGTTTTTT. The chain joins TRBV7-9 to TRBJ2-2; 8 nucleotides match TRBD2. In germline, CDR1 is SEHNR, CDR2 FQNEAQ (reference sequence). This CDR3 comprises 16 residues. The ends lost 4 bases at V and 4 bases at J; junction bases unmatched: 8.